What follows are 28 T cell receptor beta chains derived from one specimen sequenced in a study of T cell changes during pregnancy in multiple sclerosis. Data came from immunoSEQ multiplex PCR; TCRdb stores just in-frame clones and leaves some out. The repertoire holds about 30,000 clones, with roughly nine tenths as singletons. This material consisted of peripheral blood, taken in the first trimester of pregnancy. The receptors derive from a female donor in good health, enrolled as a control in a pregnancy study.

The CDR3 is CATSRDKGGSPLHF. CDR3 in DNA: TGTGCCACCAGCAGAGATAAGGGAGGTTCACCCCTCCACTTT. The chain joins TRBV15 to TRBJ1-6; D is uncertain. The CDR3 covers 14 residues. The germline V gene encodes CDR1 LNHNV and CDR2 YYDKDF (reference sequence). Trimming removed 0 bases at V and 9 bases at J, with 9 bases between.

The chain links TRBV5-1 to TRBJ2-5; TRBD2 matches 13 bases. This CDR3 has 16 residues. Germline trimming cut 2 bases from V and 1 base from J; bases unmatched to any gene: 2. CDR1 and CDR2 (germline): SGHRS, YFSETQ. The CDR3, as DNA: TGCGCCAGCAGCTTTGGACTAGCGGGGGCCCAAGAGACCCAGTACTTC. Residues: CASSFGLAGAQETQYF. Filled out from reference TRBV5-1 and TRBJ2-5, the complete variable domain reads KAGVTQTPRYLIKTRGQQVTLSCSPISGHRSVSWYQQTPGQGLQFLFEYFSETQRNKGNFPGRFSGRQFSNSRSEMNVSTLELGDSALYLCASSFGLAGAQETQYFGPGTRLLVL.

The chain is built from TRBV30 and TRBJ1-1; tentative D call: TRBD1 (6 bases). With 3 bases removed from V and 5 bases from J, the gap between germline ends came to 13 bases. Germline lookup yields CDR1 GTSNPN and CDR2 SVGIG (reference sequence). This CDR3 is built from 13 residues. CDR3 in amino acids: CAWRVGGGTEAFF. The CDR3 DNA follows: TGTGCCTGGAGGGTAGGGGGGGGAACTGAAGCTTTCTTT.

The genes are TRBV9 and TRBJ2-7, with D perhaps matching TRBD2 (6 bases). The germline CDR1 and CDR2 sequences are SGDLS and YYNGEE. V dropped 4 bases and J dropped 5 bases, with 13 bases sitting between them. The CDR3 runs 13 residues. CDR3 in amino acids: CASSMSGTDEQYF. The DNA for the CDR3 is TGTGCCAGCAGCATGTCCGGGACTGACGAGCAGTACTTC.

The V and J genes are TRBV5-5 and TRBJ2-7, with TRBD2 identical over 7 bases. The germline CDR1 and CDR2 sequences are SGHKS and YYEKEE (reference sequence). V trimming: 2 bases; J trimming: 2 bases; junction bases outside the gene matches: 13. The CDR3 contains 17 residues. This CDR3 is CASSFLTSNQRAYEQYF. CDR3 sequence (DNA): TGTGCCAGCAGCTTCCTGACTAGCAACCAAAGGGCCTACGAGCAGTACTTC.

This clone was counted a few times. This chain connects TRBV5-8 to TRBJ1-1, with TRBD1 as a possible D gene (6 bases). Trimming removed 4 bases from V and 0 bases from J, with 16 bases in between. CDR1 and CDR2 from the germline V gene are SGHTS and YDEGEE. The CDR3 is 16 amino acids. CDR3 coding DNA: TGTGCCAGCAGCCTCGGCGCGGACAGATTGAACACTGAAGCTTTCTTT. Translated, it gives CASSLGADRLNTEAFF.

The chain combines TRBV4-1 with TRBJ2-1; weak D call: TRBD2 (6 bases). V gave up 0 bases and J gave up 5 bases, with 14 bases separating them. CDR1 and CDR2 from the germline V gene are MGHRA and YSYEKL. The CDR3 runs 16 residues. The CDR3 DNA follows: TGCGCCAGCAGCCAAGATCGGTGGACTAAAGACAATGAGCAGTTCTTC. Amino acid sequence: CASSQDRWTKDNEQFF.

About this clone: Other DNA sequences in the same sample also yield this CDR3. The chain carries TRBV30 and TRBJ2-3; maybe TRBD2 (6 bases). Trimming cost V 5 bases and J 6 bases, with 12 bases left between them. The CDR3 contains 12 residues. Germline CDR1 reads GTSNPN; CDR2 reads SVGIG (reference sequence). The DNA for the CDR3 is TGTGCCTGGGAAGAACTAGCCGATACGCAGTATTTT. Translation: CAWEELADTQYF.

The V call is TRBV29-1, the J call TRBJ1-1, with D hard to call. Germline V gene lookup returns CDR1 SQVTM and CDR2 ANQGSEA. This CDR3 comprises 14 residues. Deletions cut 2 bases from V and 0 bases from J, with 10 bases between. CDR3 nucleotides: TGCAGCGTTGAAAAAGGCGGGATGAACACTGAAGCTTTCTTT. Translated, it gives CSVEKGGMNTEAFF.

This chain connects TRBV19 to TRBJ1-4; no reliable D call. V was shortened by 1 base and J by 0 bases, with 12 bases between the two germline ends. CDR3 length equals 17 residues. In germline, CDR1 is LNHDA, CDR2 SQIVND (reference sequence). In nucleotides, the CDR3 is TGTGCCAGTAGTATAGGCTCCAGCGGGGCAACTAATGAAAAACTGTTTTTT. It is translated as CASSIGSSGATNEKLFF.

The J gene is TRBJ2-7, the V gene TRBV29-1, with TRBD2 matching 7 bases. Germline V CDR1 and CDR2: SQVTM, ANQGSEA. V gave up 1 base and J gave up 3 bases; unmatched junction bases: 0. The CDR3 is made up of 12 amino acids. The CDR3 DNA reads as TGCAGCGTTGAAGCGGGAGGCTACGAGCAGTACTTC. As protein: CSVEAGGYEQYF.

The rearrangement uses TRBV6-1 and TRBJ1-2; TRBD1 matches at 11 bases. The length of the CDR3 is 14 residues. Germline CDR1 MNHNS, CDR2 SASEGT. V lost 4 bases, J lost 7 bases, and 5 bases stayed unmatched. The CDR3 bases are TGTGCCAGCAGTGCGGGACAGGGGGTGGCTGGCTACACCTTC. Encoded protein: CASSAGQGVAGYTF.

The chain uses TRBV5-1 and TRBJ1-1; 10 positions match TRBD1. The junction had 7 bases not matched to a gene; V was cut back by 4 bases and J by 7 bases. This CDR3 is 14 amino acids long. Germline assignment: CDR1 SGHRS and CDR2 YFSETQ. CDR3 loop: CASSADRGYSEAFF. CDR3 sequence (DNA): TGCGCCAGCAGCGCGGACAGGGGGTATAGTGAAGCTTTCTTT.

The chain is built from TRBV20-1 and TRBJ2-4; 12 bases are shared with TRBD1. V lost 3 bases, J lost 16 bases, and 4 bases stayed unmatched. The CDR3 consists of 11 residues. Germline assignment: CDR1 DFQATT and CDR2 SNEGSKA (reference sequence). CDR3 region: CSARGTGGAYF. Written as DNA, the CDR3 is TGCAGTGCTAGGGGGACAGGGGGCGCCTACTTC.

The chain carries TRBV7-6 and TRBJ1-2; 11 positions agree with TRBD1. V trimming: 1 base; J trimming: 7 bases; junction bases outside the gene matches: 5. The CDR3 runs to 15 residues. Per the germline V gene, CDR1 is SGHVS and CDR2 is FNYEAQ. CDR3 sequence: CASSLGTGGASGYTF. CDR3 in DNA: TGTGCCAGCAGCTTAGGGACAGGGGGCGCAAGTGGCTACACCTTC.

V usage is TRBV30 and J usage is TRBJ1-2, with no clear D. This CDR3 region has 12 residues. Germline V gives CDR1 GTSNPN, CDR2 SVGIG (reference sequence). Trimming cost V 1 base and J 2 bases, with 5 bases left between them. The CDR3 region is CAWSGINYGYTF. CDR3 nucleotide sequence: TGTGCCTGGAGTGGTATAAACTATGGCTACACCTTC. The full variable domain, rest sourced from reference TRBV30 and TRBJ1-2, is SQTIHQWPATLVQPVGSPLSLECTVEGTSNPNLYWYRQAAGRGLQLLFYSVGIGQISSEVPQNLSASRPQDRQFILSSKKLLLSDSGFYLCAWSGINYGYTFGSGTRLTVV.

The genes are TRBV19 and TRBJ2-1; 10 bases are a match to TRBD1. With V trimmed by 8 bases and J by 0 bases, 4 bases remained unmatched. The CDR3 runs to 15 residues. CDR1 is LNHDA and CDR2 is SQIVND in the germline V gene (reference sequence). The CDR3 bases are TGTGCCAGTGGGACAGGGGCCGGCTCCTACAATGAGCAGTTCTTC. Translation gives CASGTGAGSYNEQFF.

Only one count was recorded for this clone. This chain links TRBV18 with TRBJ2-7, with 9 bases aligning to TRBD2. Germline CDR1 reads KGHSH; CDR2 reads LQKENI. CDR3 length equals 14 residues. V lost 6 bases to trimming and J lost 7 bases; unmatched junction nucleotides: 10. Here the CDR3 reads CASSPDRAGGEQYF. The CDR3 DNA reads TGTGCCAGCTCCCCCGACAGGGCGGGGGGGGAGCAGTACTTC.

V is TRBV10-3 and J is TRBJ2-1; 8 bases fit TRBD1. After removal of 10 bases from V and 2 bases from J, the junction contained 10 bases not matched to a gene. CDR1 and CDR2 from the germline V gene are ENHRY and SYGVKD. The CDR3 covers 15 residues. For the CDR3, the DNA is TGTGCCAGCGAGTCGACAGGGGCCCCCTACAATGAGCAGTTCTTC. Translated: CASESTGAPYNEQFF.

The chain couples TRBV27 to TRBJ1-2; D is perhaps TRBD1 (6 bases). The germline V gene has CDR1 MNHEY and CDR2 SMNVEV (reference sequence). This CDR3 has 17 amino acids. V gave up 3 bases and J gave up 4 bases, with 21 bases separating them. In DNA form, the CDR3 reads TGTGCCAGCAGTTTCCAGTTGACAGGAGCGAATTCCTATGGCTACACCTTC. Encoded protein: CASSFQLTGANSYGYTF.

This chain connects TRBV7-9 to TRBJ2-7; tentatively, D is TRBD1 (5 bases). This CDR3 contains 15 residues. Germline assignment: CDR1 SEHNR and CDR2 FQNEAQ (reference sequence). V shed 6 bases and J shed 5 bases, with 20 bases lying between them. The CDR3 here is CASRGGAGRSDEQYF. CDR3 coding DNA: TGTGCCAGCAGAGGTGGGGCAGGGCGATCAGACGAGCAGTACTTC. The full variable domain, its missing parts supplied by reference TRBV7-9 and TRBJ2-7, is DTGVSQNPRHKITKRGQNVTFRCDPISEHNRLYWYRQTLGQGPEFLTYFQNEAQLEKSRLLSDRFSAERPKGSFSTLEIQRTEQGDSAMYLCASRGGAGRSDEQYFGPGTRLTVT.

This chain connects TRBV28 to TRBJ2-1, with D possibly TRBD2 on 5 matching bases. V was shortened by 0 bases and J by 9 bases, with 12 bases between the two germline ends. Germline lookup yields CDR1 MDHEN and CDR2 SYDVKM. The CDR3 extends over 14 amino acids. The CDR3 reads CASSLWISEGEQFF. CDR3 in DNA: TGTGCCAGCAGTTTATGGATTAGCGAAGGTGAGCAGTTCTTC.

V gene TRBV19 combines with J gene TRBJ1-1; a weak D match, TRBD1 (6 bases). The CDR3 sequence is 14 residues long. The germline V and J ends were trimmed by 4 bases and 5 bases, with 14 bases remaining between them. Per germline, CDR1 LNHDA and CDR2 SQIVND (reference sequence). CDR3 in DNA: TGTGCCAGTAGTAGAGGGCAGGGGTTAACTGAAGCTTTCTTT. Translating gives CASSRGQGLTEAFF.

The chain is built from TRBV7-2 and TRBJ2-1, with D possibly matching TRBD1 (6 bases). The germline CDR1 and CDR2 sequences are SGHTA and FQGNSA. The germline V and J ends were trimmed by 2 bases and 7 bases, with 15 bases remaining between them. This CDR3 is built from 15 residues. The DNA of the CDR3 is TGTGCCAGCAGCTTACAGGGGCTGATCAGAAATGAGCAGTTCTTC. It encodes CASSLQGLIRNEQFF.

The chain couples TRBV5-6 to TRBJ2-3; a weak D match, TRBD1 (6 bases). Per the germline V gene, CDR1 is SGHDT and CDR2 is YYEEEE. This CDR3 has 16 amino acids. The V end was cut by 1 base, the J end by 2 bases, with 14 bases between. The CDR3 spells CASSLSWQGYTDTQYF. Here the CDR3 DNA reads TGTGCCAGCAGCTTGAGCTGGCAGGGGTACACAGATACGCAGTATTTT.

The genes are TRBV7-8 and TRBJ1-3; no clear D gene. The CDR3 consists of 18 residues. Trimming left V 3 bases short and J 0 bases short, with 18 bases between. Germline loops: CDR1 SGHVS, CDR2 FQNEAQ. CDR3 bases: TGTGCCAGCAGCTTCCTGTCGGACTCAAGTTACTCTGGAAACACCATATATTTT. Translation: CASSFLSDSSYSGNTIYF.

This clone was observed a single time. The chain couples TRBV5-1 to TRBJ2-2; 8 nucleotides agree with TRBD2. CDR3 length: 15 residues. From germline, CDR1 is SGHRS and CDR2 YFSETQ. Unmatched junction bases numbered 6, after V lost 4 bases and J lost 4 bases. The DNA for the CDR3 is TGCGCCAGCAGCGGGAGCGGGAGTAGCACCGGGGAGCTGTTTTTT. Translating gives CASSGSGSSTGELFF.

V and J are TRBV5-1 and TRBJ1-5, with TRBD1 identical over 8 bases. The junction had 2 bases not matched to a gene; V was cut back by 4 bases and J by 5 bases. The CDR3 extends over 13 amino acids. Germline CDR1 SGHRS, CDR2 YFSETQ. As DNA, the CDR3 is TGCGCCAGCAGCGTGACAGGGGATCAGCCCCAGCATTTT. Protein: CASSVTGDQPQHF.